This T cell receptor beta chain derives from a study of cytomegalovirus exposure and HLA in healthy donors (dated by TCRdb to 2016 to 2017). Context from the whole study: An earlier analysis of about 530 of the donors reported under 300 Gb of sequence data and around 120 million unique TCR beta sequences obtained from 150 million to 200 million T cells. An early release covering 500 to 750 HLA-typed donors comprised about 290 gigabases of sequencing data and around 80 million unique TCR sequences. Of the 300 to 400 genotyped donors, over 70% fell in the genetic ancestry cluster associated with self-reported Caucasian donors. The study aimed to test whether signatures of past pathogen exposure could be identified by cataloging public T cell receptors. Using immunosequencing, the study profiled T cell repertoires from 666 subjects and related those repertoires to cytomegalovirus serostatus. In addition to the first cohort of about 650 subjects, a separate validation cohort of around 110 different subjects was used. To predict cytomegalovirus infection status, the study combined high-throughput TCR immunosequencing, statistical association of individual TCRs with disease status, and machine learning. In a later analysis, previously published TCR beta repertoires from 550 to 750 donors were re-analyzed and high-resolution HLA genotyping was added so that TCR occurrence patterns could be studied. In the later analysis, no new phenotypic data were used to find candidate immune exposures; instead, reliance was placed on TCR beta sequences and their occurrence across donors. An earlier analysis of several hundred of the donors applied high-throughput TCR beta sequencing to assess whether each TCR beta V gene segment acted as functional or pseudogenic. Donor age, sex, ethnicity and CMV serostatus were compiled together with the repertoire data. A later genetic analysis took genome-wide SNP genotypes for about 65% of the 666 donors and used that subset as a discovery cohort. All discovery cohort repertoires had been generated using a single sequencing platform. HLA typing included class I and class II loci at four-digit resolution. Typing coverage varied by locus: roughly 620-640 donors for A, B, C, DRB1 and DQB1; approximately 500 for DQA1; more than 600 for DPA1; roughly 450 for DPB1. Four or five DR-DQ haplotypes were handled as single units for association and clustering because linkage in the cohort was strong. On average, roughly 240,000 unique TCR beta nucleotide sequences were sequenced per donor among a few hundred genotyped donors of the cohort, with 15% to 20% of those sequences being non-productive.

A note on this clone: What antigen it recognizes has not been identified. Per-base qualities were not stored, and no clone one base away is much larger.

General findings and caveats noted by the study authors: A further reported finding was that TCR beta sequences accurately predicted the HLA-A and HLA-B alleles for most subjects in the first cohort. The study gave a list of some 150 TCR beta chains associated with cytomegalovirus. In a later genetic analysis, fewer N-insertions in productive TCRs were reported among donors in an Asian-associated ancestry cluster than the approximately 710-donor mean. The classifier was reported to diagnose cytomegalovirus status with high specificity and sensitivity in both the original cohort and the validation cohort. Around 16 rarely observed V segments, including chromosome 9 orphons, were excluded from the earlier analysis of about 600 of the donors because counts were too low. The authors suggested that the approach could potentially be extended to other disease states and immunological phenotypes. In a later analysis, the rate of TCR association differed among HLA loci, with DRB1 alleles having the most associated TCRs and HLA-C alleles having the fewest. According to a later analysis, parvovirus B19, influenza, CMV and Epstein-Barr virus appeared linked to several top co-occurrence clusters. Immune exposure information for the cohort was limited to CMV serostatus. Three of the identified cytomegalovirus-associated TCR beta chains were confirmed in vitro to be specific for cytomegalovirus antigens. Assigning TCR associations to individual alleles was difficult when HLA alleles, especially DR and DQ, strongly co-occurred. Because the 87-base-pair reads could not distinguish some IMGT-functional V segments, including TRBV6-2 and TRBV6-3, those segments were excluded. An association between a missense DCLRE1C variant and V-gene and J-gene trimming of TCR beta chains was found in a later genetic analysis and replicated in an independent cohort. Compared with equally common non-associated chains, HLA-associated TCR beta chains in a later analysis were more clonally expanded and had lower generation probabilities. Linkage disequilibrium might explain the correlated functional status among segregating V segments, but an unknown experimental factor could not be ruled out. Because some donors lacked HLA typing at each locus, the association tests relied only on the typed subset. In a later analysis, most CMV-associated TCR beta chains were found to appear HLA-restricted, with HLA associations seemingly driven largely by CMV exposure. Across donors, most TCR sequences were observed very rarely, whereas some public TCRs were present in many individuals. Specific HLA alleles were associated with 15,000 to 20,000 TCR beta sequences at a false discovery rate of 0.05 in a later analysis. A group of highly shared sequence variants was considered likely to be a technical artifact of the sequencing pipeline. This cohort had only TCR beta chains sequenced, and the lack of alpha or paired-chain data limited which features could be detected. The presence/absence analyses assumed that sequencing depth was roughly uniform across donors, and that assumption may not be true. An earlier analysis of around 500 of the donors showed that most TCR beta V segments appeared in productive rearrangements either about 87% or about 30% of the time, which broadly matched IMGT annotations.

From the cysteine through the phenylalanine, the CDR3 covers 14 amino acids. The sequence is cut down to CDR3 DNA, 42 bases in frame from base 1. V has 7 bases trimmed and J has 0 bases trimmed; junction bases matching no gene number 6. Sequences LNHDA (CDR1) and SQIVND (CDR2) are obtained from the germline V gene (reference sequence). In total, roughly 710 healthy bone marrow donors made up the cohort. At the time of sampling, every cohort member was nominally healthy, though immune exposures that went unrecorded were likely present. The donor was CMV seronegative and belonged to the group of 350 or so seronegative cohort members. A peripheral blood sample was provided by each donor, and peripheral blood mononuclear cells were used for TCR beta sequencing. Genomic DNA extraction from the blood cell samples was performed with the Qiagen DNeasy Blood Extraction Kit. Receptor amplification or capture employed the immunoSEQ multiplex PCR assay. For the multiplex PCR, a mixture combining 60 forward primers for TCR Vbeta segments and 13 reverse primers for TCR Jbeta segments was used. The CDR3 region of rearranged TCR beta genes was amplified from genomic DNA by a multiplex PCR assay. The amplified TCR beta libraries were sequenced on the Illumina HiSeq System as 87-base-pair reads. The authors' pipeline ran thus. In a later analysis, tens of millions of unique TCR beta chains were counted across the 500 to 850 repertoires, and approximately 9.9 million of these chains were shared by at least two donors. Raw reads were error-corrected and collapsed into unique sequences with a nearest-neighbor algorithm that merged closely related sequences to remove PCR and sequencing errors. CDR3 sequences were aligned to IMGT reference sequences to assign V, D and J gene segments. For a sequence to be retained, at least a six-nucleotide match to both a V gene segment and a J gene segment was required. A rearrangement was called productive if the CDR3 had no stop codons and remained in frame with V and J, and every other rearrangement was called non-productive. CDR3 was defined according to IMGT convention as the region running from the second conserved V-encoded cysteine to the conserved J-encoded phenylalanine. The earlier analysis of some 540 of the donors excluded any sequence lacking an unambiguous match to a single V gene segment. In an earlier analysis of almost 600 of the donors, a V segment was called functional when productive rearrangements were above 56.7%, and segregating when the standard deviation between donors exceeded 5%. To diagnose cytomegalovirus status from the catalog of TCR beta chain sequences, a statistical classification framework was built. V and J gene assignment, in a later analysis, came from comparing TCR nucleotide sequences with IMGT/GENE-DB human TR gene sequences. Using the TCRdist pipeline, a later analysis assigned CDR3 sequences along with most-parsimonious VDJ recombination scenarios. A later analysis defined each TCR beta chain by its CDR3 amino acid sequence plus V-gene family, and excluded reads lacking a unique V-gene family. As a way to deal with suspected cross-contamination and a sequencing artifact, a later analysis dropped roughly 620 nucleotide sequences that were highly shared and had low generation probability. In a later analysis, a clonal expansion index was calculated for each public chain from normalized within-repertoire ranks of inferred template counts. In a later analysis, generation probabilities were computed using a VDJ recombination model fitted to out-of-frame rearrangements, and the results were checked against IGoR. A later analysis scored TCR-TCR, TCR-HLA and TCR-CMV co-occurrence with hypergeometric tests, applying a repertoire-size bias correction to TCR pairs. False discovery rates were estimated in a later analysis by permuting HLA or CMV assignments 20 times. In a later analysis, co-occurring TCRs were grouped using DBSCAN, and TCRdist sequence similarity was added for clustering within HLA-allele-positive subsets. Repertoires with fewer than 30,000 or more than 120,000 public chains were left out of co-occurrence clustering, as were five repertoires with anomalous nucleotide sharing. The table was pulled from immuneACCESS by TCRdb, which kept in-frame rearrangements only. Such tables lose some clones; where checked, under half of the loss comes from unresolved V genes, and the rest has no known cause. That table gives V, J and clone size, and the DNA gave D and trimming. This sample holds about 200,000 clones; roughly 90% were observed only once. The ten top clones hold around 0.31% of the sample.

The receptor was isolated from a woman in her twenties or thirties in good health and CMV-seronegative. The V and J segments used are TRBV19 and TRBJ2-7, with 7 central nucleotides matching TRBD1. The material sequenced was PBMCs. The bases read TGTGCCAGTAAACCGGGACAGAGCTCCTACGAGCAGTACTTC. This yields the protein CASKPGQSSYEQYF.